One sample yielded the 19 T cell receptor beta chains listed below, sequenced in a study of patients and donors after allogeneic stem cell transplantation (dated by TCRdb to the early 2020s). The protocol used for the library was RT-PCR. The instrument given in TCRdb is NextSeq 550. Using fastp trimming at Q25 and MiXCR clonotype assembly, TCRdb reanalyzed the public sequencing data and kept in-frame beta chains. Each record represents a unique CDR3 protein, reported with the most common genes and DNA among its rows. This sample lists roughly 960,000 distinct CDR3 sequences; around 17% were detected once. The top ten constitute under 6.5% of the sample. The sample comprised blood, either unsorted or a sorted T cell fraction (not recorded which). The receptor source for this set is a human donor who was either an allogeneic HSCT recipient or a stem cell or donor lymphocyte infusion donor (not recorded which). It is not recorded whose cells these are; they may come from a transplant donor.

This clonotype was seen a few times. V and J are TRBV9 and TRBJ2-6; D not certain. Germline V gene data show CDR1 as SGDLS and CDR2 as YYNGEE. This CDR3 comprises 15 residues. Deletions cut 1 base from V and 1 base from J, with 6 bases between. For the CDR3, the DNA is TGTGCCAGCAGCGTATCTGGGTCTGGGGCCAACGTCCTGACTTTC. Protein sequence: CASSVSGSGANVLTF.

In its sample, this clonotype was seen a few times. This chain uses TRBV9 with TRBJ2-3; 7 bases align to TRBD2. CDR1 and CDR2 (germline): SGDLS, YYNGEE. Trimming at V came to 0 bases and at J to 13 bases, leaving 11 bases not matched to a gene. The CDR3 runs 14 residues. The CDR3 is CASSVEPGLSSKYF. The CDR3 DNA sequence: TGTGCCAGCAGCGTAGAGCCGGGACTATCTTCGAAGTATTTT.

The CDR3 DNA reads as TGTGCCAGCAGCGTAGGTGGACTCCCCCCAAAGGGTGAGCAGTTCTTC. Amino acids: CASSVGGLPPKGEQFF. This rearrangement joins TRBV9 to TRBJ2-1, with D perhaps matching TRBD2 (5 bases). The CDR3 extends over 16 amino acids. V was pared by 0 bases and J by 9 bases, with 19 bases between. Germline V gives CDR1 SGDLS, CDR2 YYNGEE.

This clonotype has a count of ten or more. The rearrangement uses TRBV12-3 or TRBV12-4 and TRBJ2-2; unclear D gene. This CDR3 contains 14 residues. Trimming shortened V by 7 bases and J by 3 bases, and 12 bases separated the two germline ends. The CDR3 coding sequence is TGTGCCAGCACACCGACCGGGTACACCGGGGAGCTGTTTTTT. It translates to CASTPTGYTGELFF.

This clonotype turned up a few times. This chain connects TRBV10-3 to TRBJ1-3; no definite D call. Deletions cut 3 bases from V and 2 bases from J, with 11 bases between. The CDR3 sequence is 15 residues long. CDR1 and CDR2 from the germline V gene are ENHRY and SYGVKD. In nucleotides, the CDR3 is TGTGCCATCAGTGATTGGGGTCTTCCTGGAAACACCATATATTTT. Its protein is CAISDWGLPGNTIYF.

This clonotype occurred a few times. The rearrangement links TRBV12-3 or TRBV12-4 to TRBJ2-1, with D perhaps matching TRBD1 (6 bases). The CDR3 is 16 residues long. V gave up 0 bases and J gave up 8 bases, with 17 bases separating them. CDR3: CASSLALAGEKDEQFF. Written as DNA, the CDR3 is TGTGCCAGCAGTTTAGCCTTGGCAGGGGAGAAGGATGAGCAGTTCTTC.

This clonotype has just a few counts. The chain recombines TRBV4-2 with TRBJ2-2, with D perhaps assigned TRBD1 or TRBD2 (5 bases each). The CDR3 sequence is 16 residues long. Germline V gene lookup returns CDR1 LGHNA and CDR2 YNFKEQ. V was clipped by 1 base and J by 4 bases, with 13 bases between them. The CDR3 spells CASSQGRGAATGELFF. The CDR3 nucleotides read TGTGCCAGCAGCCAAGGTCGAGGGGCGGCCACCGGGGAGCTGTTTTTT.

This clonotype was observed a few times. The rearrangement joins TRBV12-3 or TRBV12-4 to TRBJ2-7; D perhaps matches TRBD2 (6 bases). V gave up 4 bases and J gave up 7 bases, with 11 bases separating them. This CDR3 is built from 12 residues. The CDR3 protein is CASSWYRGEQYF. CDR3 DNA sequence: TGTGCCAGCAGTTGGTACCGGGGGGAGCAGTACTTC.

The chain couples TRBV5-1 to TRBJ2-2; 7 nucleotides line up with TRBD2. The V gene's germline CDR1 is SGHRS and CDR2 YFSETQ. Trimming cost V 0 bases and J 4 bases; bases outside gene matches: 3. This CDR3 contains 15 residues. The CDR3 sequence is CASSLGSGVTGELFF. The CDR3, as DNA: TGCGCCAGCAGCTTGGGAAGCGGGGTCACCGGGGAGCTGTTTTTT.

The chain combines TRBV5-1 with TRBJ2-3; no firm D call. The germline gives CDR1 SGHRS, CDR2 YFSETQ. V lost 3 bases, J lost 4 bases, and 9 bases lay in between. The CDR3 contains 13 residues. For the CDR3, the DNA is TGCGCCAGCAGCTCCGGGCCGGCAGATACGCAGTATTTT. Protein product: CASSSGPADTQYF.

This clonotype was counted a few times. This sequence joins TRBV27 and TRBJ2-5; unclear D gene. This CDR3 spans 15 amino acids. Trimming stripped 0 bases from V and 5 bases from J, with 13 bases between. The germline CDR1 and CDR2 sequences are MNHEY and SMNVEV (reference sequence). DNA of the CDR3: TGTGCCAGCAGTTTATCGGACGGCCAGAGGGAGACCCAGTACTTC. This gives the protein CASSLSDGQRETQYF.

This clonotype was seen a handful of times. DNA of the CDR3: TGTGCCAGCAGCCCTCTTGGCAAGGGGACCCAGTACTTC. Translated: CASSPLGKGTQYF. The chain links TRBV6-1 to TRBJ2-5; D not certain. Germline V gene data show CDR1 as MNHNS and CDR2 as SASEGT. This CDR3 region has 13 residues. Trimming cost V 6 bases and J 7 bases, with 15 bases left between them.

The rearrangement joins TRBV6-5 to TRBJ2-2; either TRBD1 or TRBD2 may fit D (7 bases each). Trimming removed 4 bases from V and 3 bases from J, with 18 bases in between. CDR3 length: 17 amino acids. The germline V gene encodes CDR1 MNHEY and CDR2 SVGAGI. The chain's CDR3 is CASSSPGRGLDTGELFF. DNA for the CDR3: TGTGCCAGCAGTTCCCCGGGGAGGGGGCTTGACACCGGGGAGCTGTTTTTT.

This clonotype was observed at least ten times. The rearrangement uses TRBV6-4 and TRBJ1-5; no clear D gene. Trimming took off 2 bases at V and 4 bases at J, with 6 bases between the two ends. Germline CDR1 MRHNA, CDR2 SNTAGT. The CDR3 is 13 amino acids. CDR3 bases: TGTGCCAGCAGTGACGGACCAAATCAGCCCCAGCATTTT. This gives the protein CASSDGPNQPQHF.

The rearrangement joins TRBV5-5 to TRBJ2-5; D is undetermined. V lost 3 bases to trimming and J lost 9 bases, with 18 bases between them. The CDR3 contains 14 residues. Germline V gene data show CDR1 as SGHKS and CDR2 as YYEKEE (reference sequence). CDR3 sequence (DNA): TGTGCCAGCAGCTGGAACGATCCAATAATGGCCCAGTACTTC. Its protein product is CASSWNDPIMAQYF.

This chain links TRBV27 with TRBJ2-5; 12 bases agree with TRBD2. Germline CDR1 MNHEY, CDR2 SMNVEV (reference sequence). V trimming: 5 bases; J trimming: 1 base; junction bases outside the gene matches: 11. This CDR3 has 18 residues. CDR3 sequence (DNA): TGTGCCAGCAGTCGAGGACTAGCGGGACCGCGGGGCCAAGAGACCCAGTACTTC. Translated: CASSRGLAGPRGQETQYF.

A remark on this clonotype: One junction end disagrees with the germline gene, perhaps due to a read error. The gene calls are TRBV12-3 or TRBV12-4 and TRBJ1-5, with D tentatively TRBD1 (5 bases). The CDR3 runs to 15 residues. The CDR3 sequence: CASGLRDRRNQPQHF. The CDR3 DNA reads TGTGCCAGCGGTTTGCGAGACAGACGCAATCAGCCCCAGCATTTT.

This clonotype has ten or more counts. This chain joins TRBV12-3 or TRBV12-4 and TRBJ2-2; D is possibly TRBD1 (5 bases). The CDR3 runs to 15 residues. V was clipped by 5 bases and J by 0 bases, with 10 bases between them. CDR3 coding DNA: TGTGCCAGCAGTCAACGACAGACGAACACCGGGGAGCTGTTTTTT. The encoded protein is CASSQRQTNTGELFF.

This sequence joins TRBV13 and TRBJ2-7; the D gene is possibly TRBD2 (7 bases). CDR1 and CDR2 (germline): PRHDT, FYEKMQ (reference sequence). The CDR3 has 16 amino acids. The V gene lost 0 bases and the J gene lost 5 bases, with 17 bases spanning the gap. The CDR3 is CASSLGGEGVSHEQYF. DNA for the CDR3: TGTGCCAGCAGCTTAGGAGGGGAGGGGGTGAGCCACGAGCAGTACTTC.